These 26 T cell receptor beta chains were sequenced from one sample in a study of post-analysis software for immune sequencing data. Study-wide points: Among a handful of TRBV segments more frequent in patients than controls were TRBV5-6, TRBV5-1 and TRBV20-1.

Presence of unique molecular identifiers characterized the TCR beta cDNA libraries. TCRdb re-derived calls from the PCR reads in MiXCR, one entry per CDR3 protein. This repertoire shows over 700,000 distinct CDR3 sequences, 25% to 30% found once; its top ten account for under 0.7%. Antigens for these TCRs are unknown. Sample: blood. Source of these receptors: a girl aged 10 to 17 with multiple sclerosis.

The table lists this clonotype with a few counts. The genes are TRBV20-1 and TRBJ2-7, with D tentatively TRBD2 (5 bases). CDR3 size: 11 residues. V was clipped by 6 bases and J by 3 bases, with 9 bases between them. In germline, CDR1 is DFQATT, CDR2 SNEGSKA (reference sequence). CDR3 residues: CSADGLYEQYF. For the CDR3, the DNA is TGCAGTGCGGACGGACTCTACGAGCAGTACTTC.

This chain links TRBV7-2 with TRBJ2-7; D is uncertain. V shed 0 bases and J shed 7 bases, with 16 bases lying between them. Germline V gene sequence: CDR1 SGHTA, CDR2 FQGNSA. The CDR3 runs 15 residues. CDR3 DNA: TGTGCCAGCAGCTTAGCGGGCGGCCTACCGAAAGAGCAGTACTTC. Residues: CASSLAGGLPKEQYF.

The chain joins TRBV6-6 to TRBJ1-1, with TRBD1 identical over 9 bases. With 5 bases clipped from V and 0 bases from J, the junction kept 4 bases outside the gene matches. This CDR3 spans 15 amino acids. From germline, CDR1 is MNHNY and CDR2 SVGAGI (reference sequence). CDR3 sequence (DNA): TGTGCCAGCAGTCCGACAGGGGGATTGAACACTGAAGCTTTCTTT. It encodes CASSPTGGLNTEAFF.

CDR3 sequence: CASSPSNRGDYGYTF. Here the CDR3 DNA reads TGTGCCAGCAGCCCGTCGAATCGGGGAGACTATGGCTACACCTTC. This rearrangement joins TRBV7-2 to TRBJ1-2; D is ambiguous. Germline V gene data show CDR1 as SGHTA and CDR2 as FQGNSA. This CDR3 region has 15 residues. Trimming stripped 5 bases from V and 3 bases from J, with 16 bases between.

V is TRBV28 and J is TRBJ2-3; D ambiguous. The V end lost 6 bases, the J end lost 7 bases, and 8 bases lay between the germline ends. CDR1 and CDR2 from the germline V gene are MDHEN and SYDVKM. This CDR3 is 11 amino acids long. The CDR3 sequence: CASRGVYTQYF. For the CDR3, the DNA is TGTGCCAGCAGGGGTGTATATACGCAGTATTTT.

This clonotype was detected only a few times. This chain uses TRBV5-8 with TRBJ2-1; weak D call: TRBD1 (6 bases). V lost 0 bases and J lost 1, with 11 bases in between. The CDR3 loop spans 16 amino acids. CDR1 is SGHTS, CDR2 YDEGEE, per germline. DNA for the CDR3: TGTGCCAGCAGCTTGGGTACAGGGCTATCCTACAATGAGCAGTTCTTC. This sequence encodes CASSLGTGLSYNEQFF. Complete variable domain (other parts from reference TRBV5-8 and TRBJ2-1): EAGVTQSPTHLIKTRGQQATLRCSPISGHTSVYWYQQALGLGLQFLLWYDEGEERNRGNFPPRFSGRQFPNYSSELNVNALELEDSALYLCASSLGTGLSYNEQFFGPGTRLTVL.

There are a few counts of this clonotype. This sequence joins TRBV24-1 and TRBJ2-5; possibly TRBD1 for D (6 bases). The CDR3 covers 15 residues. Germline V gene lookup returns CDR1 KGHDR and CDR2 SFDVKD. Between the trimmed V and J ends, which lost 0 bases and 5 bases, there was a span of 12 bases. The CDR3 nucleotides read TGTGCCACCAGTGATTTGGGCAGGGGTCGTGAGACCCAGTACTTC. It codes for CATSDLGRGRETQYF.

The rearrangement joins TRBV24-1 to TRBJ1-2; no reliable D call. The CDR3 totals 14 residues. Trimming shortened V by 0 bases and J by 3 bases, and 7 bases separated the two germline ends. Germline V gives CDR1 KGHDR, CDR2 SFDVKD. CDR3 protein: CATSDLRADYGYTF. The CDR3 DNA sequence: TGTGCCACCAGTGATTTGAGGGCAGACTATGGCTACACCTTC.

CDR3 DNA: TGCAGTGCTCGTGGACTAGCGGGGGTCGCTAGCACAGATACGCAGTATTTT. Translated: CSARGLAGVASTDTQYF. The chain couples TRBV20-1 to TRBJ2-3; TRBD2 matches 13 bases. The trim removed 5 bases at V and 0 bases at J, leaving 8 bases unmatched. Germline CDR1 is DFQATT and CDR2 is SNEGSKA (reference sequence). This CDR3 is built from 17 residues.

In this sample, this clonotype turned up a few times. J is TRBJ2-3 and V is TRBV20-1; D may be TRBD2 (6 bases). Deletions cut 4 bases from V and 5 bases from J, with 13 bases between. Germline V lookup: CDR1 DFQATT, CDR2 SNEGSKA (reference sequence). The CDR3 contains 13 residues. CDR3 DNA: TGCAGTGCTACCGGAAATAGCGGAGATACGCAGTATTTT. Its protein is CSATGNSGDTQYF.

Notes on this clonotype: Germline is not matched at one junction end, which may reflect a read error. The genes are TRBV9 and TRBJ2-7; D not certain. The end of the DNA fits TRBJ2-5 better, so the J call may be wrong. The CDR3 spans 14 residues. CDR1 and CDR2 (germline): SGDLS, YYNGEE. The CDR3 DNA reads TGTGCCGGCAGCGTGGGCTCCCCGCCGGAGACCCAGTACTTC. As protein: CAGSVGSPPETQYF.

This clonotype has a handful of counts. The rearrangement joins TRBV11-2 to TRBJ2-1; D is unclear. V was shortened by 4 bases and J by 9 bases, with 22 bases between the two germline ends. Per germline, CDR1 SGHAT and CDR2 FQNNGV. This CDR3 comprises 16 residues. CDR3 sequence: CASSSRRQAAPGEQFF. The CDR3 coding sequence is TGTGCCAGCAGCTCGCGGCGGCAGGCGGCCCCCGGTGAGCAGTTCTTC.

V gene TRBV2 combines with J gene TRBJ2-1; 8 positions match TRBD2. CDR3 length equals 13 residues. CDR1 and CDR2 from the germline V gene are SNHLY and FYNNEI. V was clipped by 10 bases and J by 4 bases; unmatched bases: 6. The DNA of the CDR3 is TGTGCCATCCCCGGGGGGGGGTACAATGAGCAGTTCTTC. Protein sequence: CAIPGGGYNEQFF. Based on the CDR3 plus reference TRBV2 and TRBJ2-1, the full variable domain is EPEVTQTPSHQVTQMGQEVILRCVPISNHLYFYWYRQILGQKVEFLVSFYNNEISEKSEIFDDQFSVERPDGSNFTLKIRSTKLEDSAMYFCAIPGGGYNEQFFGPGTRLTVL.

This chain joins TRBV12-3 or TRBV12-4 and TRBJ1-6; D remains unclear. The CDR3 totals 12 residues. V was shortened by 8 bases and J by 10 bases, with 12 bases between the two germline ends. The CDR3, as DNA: TGTGCCAGCTCGATGTCGAACTCACCCCTCCACTTT. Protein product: CASSMSNSPLHF.

The CDR3 coding sequence is TGTGCCAGCAGCTTATATGGGACAGGGGTTTACGAGCAGTTCTTC. Protein sequence: CASSLYGTGVYEQFF. The chain joins TRBV7-2 to TRBJ2-1; the match to TRBD1 covers 10 bases. Germline V lookup: CDR1 SGHTA, CDR2 FQGNSA. V was clipped by 2 bases and J by 10 bases; unmatched bases: 8. This CDR3 spans 15 amino acids. The full variable domain, rest sourced from reference TRBV7-2 and TRBJ2-1, is GAGVSQSPSNKVTEKGKDVELRCDPISGHTALYWYRQSLGQGLEFLIYFQGNSAPDKSGLPSDRFSAERTGGSVSTLTIQRTQQEDSAVYLCASSLYGTGVYEQFFGPGTRLTVL.

CDR3 region: CATSERTEGPQHF. In DNA, the CDR3 is TGTGCCACCAGTGAGCGTACCGAGGGGCCCCAGCATTTT. The gene calls are TRBV24-1 and TRBJ1-5; unclear D gene. In germline, CDR1 is KGHDR, CDR2 SFDVKD. This CDR3 contains 13 residues. Trimming cost V 4 bases and J 9 bases, with 12 bases left between them.

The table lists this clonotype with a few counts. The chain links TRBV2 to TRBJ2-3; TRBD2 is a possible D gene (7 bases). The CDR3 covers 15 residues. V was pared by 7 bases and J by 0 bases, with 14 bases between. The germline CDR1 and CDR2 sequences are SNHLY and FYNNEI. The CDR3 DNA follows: TGTGCCAGCACCCGGGGGGCAATCAGCACAGATACGCAGTATTTT. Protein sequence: CASTRGAISTDTQYF.

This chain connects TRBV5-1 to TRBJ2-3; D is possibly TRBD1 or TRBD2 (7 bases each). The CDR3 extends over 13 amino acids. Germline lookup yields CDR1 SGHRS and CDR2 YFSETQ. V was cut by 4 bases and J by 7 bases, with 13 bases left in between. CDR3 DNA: TGCGCCAGCAGCCCCAGGGGGGGAAATACGCAGTATTTT. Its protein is CASSPRGGNTQYF. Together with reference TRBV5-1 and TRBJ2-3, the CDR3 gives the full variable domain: KAGVTQTPRYLIKTRGQQVTLSCSPISGHRSVSWYQQTPGQGLQFLFEYFSETQRNKGNFPGRFSGRQFSNSRSEMNVSTLELGDSALYLCASSPRGGNTQYFGPGTRLTVL.

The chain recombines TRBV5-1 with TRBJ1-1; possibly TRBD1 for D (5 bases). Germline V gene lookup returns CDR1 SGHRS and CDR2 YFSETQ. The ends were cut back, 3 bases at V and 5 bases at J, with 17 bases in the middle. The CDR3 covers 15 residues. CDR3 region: CASSSTGTVETEAFF. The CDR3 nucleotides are TGCGCCAGCAGCTCTACCGGGACCGTTGAAACTGAAGCTTTCTTT. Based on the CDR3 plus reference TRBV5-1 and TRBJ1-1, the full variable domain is KAGVTQTPRYLIKTRGQQVTLSCSPISGHRSVSWYQQTPGQGLQFLFEYFSETQRNKGNFPGRFSGRQFSNSRSEMNVSTLELGDSALYLCASSSTGTVETEAFFGQGTRLTVV.

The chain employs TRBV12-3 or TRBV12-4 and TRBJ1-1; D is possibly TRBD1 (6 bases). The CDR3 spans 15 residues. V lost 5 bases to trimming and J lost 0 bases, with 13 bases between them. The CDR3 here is CASSRGTWMNTEAFF. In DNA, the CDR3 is TGTGCCAGCAGTCGGGGGACATGGATGAACACTGAAGCTTTCTTT.

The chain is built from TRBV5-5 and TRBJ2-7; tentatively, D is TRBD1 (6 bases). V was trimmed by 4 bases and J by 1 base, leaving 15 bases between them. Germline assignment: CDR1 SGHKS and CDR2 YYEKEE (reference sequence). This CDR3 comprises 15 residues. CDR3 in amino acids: CASSPGTSLSYEQYF. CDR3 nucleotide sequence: TGTGCCAGCAGCCCAGGGACAAGCCTGTCCTACGAGCAGTACTTC.

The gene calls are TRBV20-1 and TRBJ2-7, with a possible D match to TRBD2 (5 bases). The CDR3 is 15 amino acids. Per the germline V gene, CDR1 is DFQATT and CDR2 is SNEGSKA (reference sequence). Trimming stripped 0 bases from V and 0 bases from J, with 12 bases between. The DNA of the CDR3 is TGCAGTGCTAGAGATCGAGCGGAGAGCTCCTACGAGCAGTACTTC. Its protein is CSARDRAESSYEQYF.

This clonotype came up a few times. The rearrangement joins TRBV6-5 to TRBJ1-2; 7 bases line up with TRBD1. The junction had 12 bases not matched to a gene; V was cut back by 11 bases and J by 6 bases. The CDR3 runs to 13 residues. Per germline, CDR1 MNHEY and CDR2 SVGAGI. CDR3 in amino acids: CAAYRGNGNGYTF. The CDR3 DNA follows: TGTGCCGCTTACAGGGGAAACGGGAATGGCTACACCTTC.

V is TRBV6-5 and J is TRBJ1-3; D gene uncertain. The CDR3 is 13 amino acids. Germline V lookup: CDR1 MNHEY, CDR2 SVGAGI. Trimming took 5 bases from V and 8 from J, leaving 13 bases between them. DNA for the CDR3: TGTGCCAGCAGTACACCATACGAAGACACCATATATTTT. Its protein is CASSTPYEDTIYF.

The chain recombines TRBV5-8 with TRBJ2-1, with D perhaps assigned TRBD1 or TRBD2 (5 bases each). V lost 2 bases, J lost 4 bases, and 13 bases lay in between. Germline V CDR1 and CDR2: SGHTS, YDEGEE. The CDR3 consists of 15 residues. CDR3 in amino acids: CASSFSARGYNEQFF. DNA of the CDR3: TGTGCCAGCAGCTTTTCCGCGAGGGGTTACAATGAGCAGTTCTTC.

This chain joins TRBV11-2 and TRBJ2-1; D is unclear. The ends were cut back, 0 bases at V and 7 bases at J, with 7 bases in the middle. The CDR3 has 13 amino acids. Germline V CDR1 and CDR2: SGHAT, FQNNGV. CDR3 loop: CASSLEIVNEQFF. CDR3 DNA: TGTGCCAGCAGCTTAGAGATTGTAAATGAGCAGTTCTTC.